Below, 20 T cell receptor beta chains from the same sample are listed, as sequenced in a study of T cells in Graves' hyperthyroidism and ophthalmopathy. The source material, RNA transcripts, was used to amplify TCR beta CDR3 regions. The TCR CDR3 first-round RT-PCR relied on the HTBI primer set. A single record per CDR3 protein comes from TCRdb applying MiXCR to the multiplex PCR reads. The sample holds approximately 720,000 distinct CDR3 sequences, around a sixth seen once. Specimen: blood. Every receptor here comes from a woman aged 50 to 65 with Graves' hyperthyroidism that later progressed to Graves' ophthalmopathy.

The CDR3 nucleotides read TGTGCCAGCAGCGCCACGGGACAGGGTTACAATGAGCAGTTCTTC. It specifies CASSATGQGYNEQFF. This chain links TRBV9 with TRBJ2-1; TRBD1 matches at 9 bases. CDR3 size: 15 residues. Germline V gives CDR1 SGDLS, CDR2 YYNGEE. After removal of 3 bases from V and 4 bases from J, the junction contained 5 bases not matched to a gene.

The V gene is TRBV29-1, the J gene TRBJ1-2; D ambiguous. Trimming pared 3 bases from V and 8 bases from J, leaving 16 bases between. Germline V gene sequence: CDR1 SQVTM, CDR2 ANQGSEA. The CDR3 sequence is 13 residues long. DNA for the CDR3: TGCAGCGTTGATGCGGCGGAGAATTGGGGCTACACCTTC. Amino acids: CSVDAAENWGYTF.

The chain recombines TRBV12-3 or TRBV12-4 with TRBJ2-7; TRBD2 might be the D (7 bases). The CDR3 contains 14 residues. Trimming stripped 6 bases from V and 4 bases from J, with 16 bases between. CDR3 loop: CASRGDGGAYEQYF. The CDR3 DNA is TGTGCCAGCAGAGGAGATGGGGGGGCGTACGAGCAGTACTTC.

This clonotype was detected many times. The chain employs TRBV7-9 and TRBJ1-1; D is unclear. This CDR3 comprises 14 residues. V lost 3 bases and J lost 4, with 12 bases in between. The V gene's germline CDR1 is SEHNR and CDR2 FQNEAQ (reference sequence). CDR3 residues: CASSLGGISTEAFF. CDR3 DNA: TGTGCCAGCAGCTTGGGCGGGATCAGCACTGAAGCTTTCTTT.

This clonotype was observed a handful of times. Here the CDR3 DNA reads TGTGCCAGCAGAGCCGGACAGGGTACTGGAAACACCATATATTTT. It is translated as CASRAGQGTGNTIYF. The rearrangement joins TRBV6-1 to TRBJ1-3; 8 bases align to TRBD1. This CDR3 comprises 15 residues. The V and J ends lost 6 bases and 2 bases, in that order; junction bases with no gene match: 6. The V gene's germline CDR1 is MNHNS and CDR2 SASEGT.

This clonotype has at least ten counts. V usage is TRBV5-1 and J usage is TRBJ2-3; D not resolved. Per germline, CDR1 SGHRS and CDR2 YFSETQ. The V and J ends lost 0 bases and 2 bases respectively, with 13 bases between them. The CDR3 is made up of 16 amino acids. CDR3 nucleotides: TGCGCCAGCAGCTTGGGGATCGATTCGTCCACAGATACGCAGTATTTT. Protein sequence: CASSLGIDSSTDTQYF.

The chain has TRBV9 and TRBJ2-5; TRBD2 matches 7 bases. The CDR3 spans 15 residues. The germline V gene has CDR1 SGDLS and CDR2 YYNGEE. With 0 bases clipped from V and 2 bases from J, the junction kept 4 bases outside the gene matches. CDR3 region: CASSVAGGNQETQYF. For the CDR3, the DNA is TGTGCCAGCAGCGTAGCCGGGGGGAATCAAGAGACCCAGTACTTC.

Note on this clonotype: One end of the junction is discordant with germline, which a read error may explain. The J gene is TRBJ1-1, the V gene TRBV7-7; a weak D match, TRBD1 (5 bases). Looked up from germline, CDR1 is SSHAT and CDR2 is FNYEAQ (reference sequence). CDR3 length: 17 residues. The chain's CDR3 is CASSQRRGEGMNTEAFF. The DNA for the CDR3 is TGTGCTAGCAGCCAAAGGCGAGGGGAAGGGATGAACACTGAAGCTTTCTTT.

The rearrangement uses TRBV9 and TRBJ2-1, with D perhaps TRBD1 (6 bases). V lost 3 bases to trimming and J lost 5 bases, with 12 bases between them. CDR1 and CDR2 (germline): SGDLS, YYNGEE. The CDR3 has 14 residues. CDR3 loop: CASSAPGVNNEQFF. CDR3 coding DNA: TGTGCCAGCAGCGCCCCAGGGGTAAACAATGAGCAGTTCTTC.

The table lists this clonotype with a few counts. V is TRBV5-1 and J is TRBJ1-2; tentative D call: TRBD1 (5 bases). Germline V gene sequence: CDR1 SGHRS, CDR2 YFSETQ. Trimming left V 1 base short and J 6 bases short, with 16 bases between. The CDR3 has 15 residues. In nucleotides, the CDR3 is TGCGCCAGCAGCTTGTGGAGTCCAGGGTCTGATGGCTACACCTTC. Translating it yields CASSLWSPGSDGYTF. Based on the CDR3 plus reference TRBV5-1 and TRBJ1-2, the full variable domain is KAGVTQTPRYLIKTRGQQVTLSCSPISGHRSVSWYQQTPGQGLQFLFEYFSETQRNKGNFPGRFSGRQFSNSRSEMNVSTLELGDSALYLCASSLWSPGSDGYTFGSGTRLTVV.

Of note for this clonotype: This may stem from a read error, because a much larger clone lies one nucleotide away. This sequence joins TRBV11-3 and TRBJ1-1; no firm D call. CDR1 is SGHNT, CDR2 YENEEA, per germline. V dropped 4 bases and J dropped 2 bases, with 11 bases sitting between them. The CDR3 loop spans 14 amino acids. CDR3 amino acids: CASSCQAVNTEAFF. The CDR3 DNA follows: TGTGCCAGCAGCTGTCAGGCGGTCAACACTGAAGCTTTCTTT.

This clonotype was seen repeatedly, ten times or more. The rearrangement links TRBV7-6 to TRBJ1-1; 11 positions agree with TRBD1. The CDR3 totals 14 residues. In germline, CDR1 is SGHVS, CDR2 FNYEAQ. V lost 4 bases and J lost 6; bases outside the gene matches: 4. CDR3 bases: TGTGCCAGCAGCTCAAGGACAGGGGGCGCTGAAGCTTTCTTT. This gives the protein CASSSRTGGAEAFF.

This sequence joins TRBV24-1 and TRBJ1-5, with TRBD1 matching 8 bases. CDR1 KGHDR and CDR2 SFDVKD come from the germline V gene. V was clipped by 3 bases and J by 0 bases; unmatched bases: 6. The CDR3 is made up of 17 amino acids. The CDR3 here is CATSDTTGAISNQPQHF. Written as DNA, the CDR3 is TGTGCCACCAGTGATACGACAGGGGCGATTAGCAATCAGCCCCAGCATTTT.

This clonotype came up a few times. V is TRBV12-3 or TRBV12-4 and J is TRBJ2-3, with a weak D call TRBD1 (6 bases). V lost 1 base and J lost 0, with 14 bases in between. This CDR3 is built from 17 residues. The CDR3 reads CASSLVGQRISTDTQYF. The CDR3 DNA sequence: TGTGCCAGCAGTTTAGTAGGACAGCGAATAAGCACAGATACGCAGTATTTT.

This clonotype was seen many times. The chain is built from TRBV11-2 and TRBJ2-3; a weak D match, TRBD2 (6 bases). Trimming took off 1 base at V and 3 bases at J, with 8 bases between the two ends. This CDR3 region has 14 residues. The germline V gene has CDR1 SGHAT and CDR2 FQNNGV. CDR3 nucleotide sequence: TGTGCCAGCAGCTTAGCGGGGGAAACAGATACGCAGTATTTT. Translating it yields CASSLAGETDTQYF.

The chain employs TRBV5-1 and TRBJ1-2; perhaps TRBD1 as D (6 bases). CDR3 size: 16 residues. The germline V and J ends were trimmed by 4 bases and 2 bases, with 18 bases remaining between them. Per the germline V gene, CDR1 is SGHRS and CDR2 is YFSETQ. For the CDR3, the DNA is TGCGCCAGCAGCCCACGGACTGGGGGCCAGAACTATGGCTACACCTTC. It is translated as CASSPRTGGQNYGYTF. Full variable domain (missing parts from reference TRBV5-1 and TRBJ1-2): KAGVTQTPRYLIKTRGQQVTLSCSPISGHRSVSWYQQTPGQGLQFLFEYFSETQRNKGNFPGRFSGRQFSNSRSEMNVSTLELGDSALYLCASSPRTGGQNYGYTFGSGTRLTVV.

This chain links TRBV11-3 with TRBJ2-2, with no clear D. The V gene lost 2 bases and the J gene lost 6 bases, with 4 bases spanning the gap. Per germline, CDR1 SGHNT and CDR2 YENEEA. This CDR3 region has 12 residues. In DNA form, the CDR3 reads TGTGCCAGCAGCTTAATATCCGGGGAGCTGTTTTTT. This encodes CASSLISGELFF.

The rearrangement uses TRBV19 and TRBJ1-1; 7 bases fit TRBD1. The CDR3 is 13 amino acids. Germline loops: CDR1 LNHDA, CDR2 SQIVND (reference sequence). The junction had 10 bases not matched to a gene; V was cut back by 10 bases and J by 5 bases. The CDR3 loop is CATLGRGRTEAFF. In nucleotides, the CDR3 is TGTGCCACTCTAGGCAGGGGGAGGACTGAAGCTTTCTTT.

This clonotype has at least ten counts. This chain connects TRBV27 to TRBJ1-5; possibly TRBD1 for D (5 bases). V lost 5 bases and J lost 10, with 18 bases in between. From germline, CDR1 is MNHEY and CDR2 SMNVEV (reference sequence). This CDR3 is 14 amino acids long. This CDR3 is CASSPSLGANPQHF. The DNA for the CDR3 is TGTGCCAGCAGTCCATCACTTGGGGCGAACCCCCAGCATTTT.

This clonotype was detected many times. The chain links TRBV11-2 to TRBJ1-1; 7 positions agree with TRBD1. V lost 5 bases to trimming and J lost 0 bases; unmatched junction nucleotides: 6. This CDR3 contains 15 residues. CDR1 is SGHAT, CDR2 FQNNGV, per germline. The CDR3 sequence is CASSAKTGLNTEAFF. CDR3 in DNA: TGTGCCAGCAGCGCTAAGACAGGGCTGAACACTGAAGCTTTCTTT.